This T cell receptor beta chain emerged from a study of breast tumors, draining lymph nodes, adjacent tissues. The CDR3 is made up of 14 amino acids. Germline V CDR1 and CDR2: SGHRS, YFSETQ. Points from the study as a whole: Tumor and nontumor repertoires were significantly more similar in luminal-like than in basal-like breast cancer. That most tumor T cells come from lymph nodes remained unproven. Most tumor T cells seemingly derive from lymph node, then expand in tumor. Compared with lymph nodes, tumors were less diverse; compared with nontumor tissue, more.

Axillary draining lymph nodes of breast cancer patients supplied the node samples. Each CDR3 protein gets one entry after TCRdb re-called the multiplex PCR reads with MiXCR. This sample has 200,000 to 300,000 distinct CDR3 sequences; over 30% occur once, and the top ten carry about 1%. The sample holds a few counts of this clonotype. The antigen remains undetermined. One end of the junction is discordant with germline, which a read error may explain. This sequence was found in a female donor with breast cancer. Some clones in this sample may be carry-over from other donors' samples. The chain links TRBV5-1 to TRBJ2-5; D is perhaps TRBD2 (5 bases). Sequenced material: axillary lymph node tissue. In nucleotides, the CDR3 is TGCGCCAGTCGGTCGCGGGTTTACCAAGACACCCAGTACTTC. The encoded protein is CASRSRVYQDTQYF. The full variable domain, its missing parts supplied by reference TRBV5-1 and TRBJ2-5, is KAGVTQTPRYLIKTRGQQVTLSCSPISGHRSVSWYQQTPGQGLQFLFEYFSETQRNKGNFPGRFSGRQFSNSRSEMNVSTLELGDSALYLCASRSRVYQDTQYFGPGTRLLVL.